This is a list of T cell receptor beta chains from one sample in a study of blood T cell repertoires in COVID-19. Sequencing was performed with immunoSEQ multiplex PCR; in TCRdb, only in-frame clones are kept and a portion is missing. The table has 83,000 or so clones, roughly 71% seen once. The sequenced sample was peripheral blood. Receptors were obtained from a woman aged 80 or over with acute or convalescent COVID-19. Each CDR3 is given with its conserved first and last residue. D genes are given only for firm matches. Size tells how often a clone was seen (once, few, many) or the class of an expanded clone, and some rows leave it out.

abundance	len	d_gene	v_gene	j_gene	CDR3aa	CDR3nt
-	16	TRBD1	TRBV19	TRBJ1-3	CASSITGTDSGNTIYF	TGTGCCAGTAGTATAACCGGGACAGATTCTGGAAACACCATATATTTT
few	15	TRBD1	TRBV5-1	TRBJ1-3	CASSRGQGTGNTIYF	TGCGCCAGCAGCCGCGGACAGGGGACCGGAAACACCATATATTTT
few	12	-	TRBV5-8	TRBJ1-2	CASTRSGYGYTF	TGTGCCAGCACGCGAAGTGGCTATGGCTACACCTTC
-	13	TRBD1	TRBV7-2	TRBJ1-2	CASSLDRGHGYTF	TGTGCCAGCAGCTTGGACAGGGGGCATGGCTACACCTTC
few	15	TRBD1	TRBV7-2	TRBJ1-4	CASSWTGGRGEKLFF	TGTGCCAGCAGCTGGACAGGGGGCCGCGGTGAAAAACTGTTTTTT
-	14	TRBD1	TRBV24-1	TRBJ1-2	CATRGQGREDGYTF	TGTGCCACCAGGGGACAGGGAAGAGAGGATGGCTACACCTTC
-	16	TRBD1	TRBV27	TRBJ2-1	CASSPGDRVTYNEQFF	TGTGCCAGCAGCCCTGGGGACAGGGTGACCTACAATGAGCAGTTCTTC
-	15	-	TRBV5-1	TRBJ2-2	CASSLVASQGGELFF	TGCGCCAGCAGCTTGGTGGCTAGTCAGGGCGGGGAGCTGTTTTTT
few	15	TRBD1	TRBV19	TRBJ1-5	CASSPGTGFNQPQHF	TGTGCCAGTAGTCCCGGGACAGGGTTCAATCAGCCCCAGCATTTT
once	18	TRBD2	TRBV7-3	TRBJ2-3	CASRIPPGTSGSTDTQYF	TGTGCCAGCAGAATACCCCCGGGGACTAGCGGGAGCACAGATACGCAGTATTTT
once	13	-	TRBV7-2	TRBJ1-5	CASSLGSVQPQHF	TGTGCCAGCAGCTTAGGGTCGGTTCAGCCCCAGCATTTT
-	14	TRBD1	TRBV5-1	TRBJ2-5	CASSLGQGAETQYF	TGCGCCAGCAGCTTGGGACAGGGGGCTGAGACCCAGTACTTC
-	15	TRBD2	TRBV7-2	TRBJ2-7	CASSPPGGGADEQYF	TGTGCCAGCAGCCCCCCTGGCGGGGGGGCTGACGAGCAGTACTTC
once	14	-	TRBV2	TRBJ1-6	CASRLDRSNSPLHF	TGTGCCAGCAGATTAGACAGGAGCAATTCACCCCTCCACTTT
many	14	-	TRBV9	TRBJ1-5	CASSPGQSPGPQHF	TGTGCCAGCAGCCCCGGACAGTCCCCTGGGCCCCAGCATTTT
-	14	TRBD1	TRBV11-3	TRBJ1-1	CASSPGQANTEAFF	TGTGCCAGCAGCCCGGGACAGGCGAACACTGAAGCTTTCTTT
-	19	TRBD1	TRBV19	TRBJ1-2	CASSPGWAAREQGARGYTF	TGTGCCAGTAGTCCCGGTTGGGCCGCGAGGGAACAGGGGGCTCGTGGCTACACCTTC
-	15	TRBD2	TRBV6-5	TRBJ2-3	CASSKPRGTTNTQYF	TGTGCCAGCAGTAAACCGCGGGGGACCACAAATACGCAGTATTTT
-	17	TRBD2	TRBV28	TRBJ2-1	CASSSPLGGGTYNEQFF	TGTGCCAGCAGTTCACCCCTGGGGGGAGGGACCTACAATGAGCAGTTCTTC
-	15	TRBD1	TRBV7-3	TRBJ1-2	CASSPGQGIAYGYTF	TGTGCCAGCAGCCCCGGACAGGGGATCGCCTATGGCTACACCTTC
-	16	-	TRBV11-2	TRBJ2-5	CASSLGRLSGQETQYF	TGTGCCAGCAGCTTAGGACGTTTGTCAGGGCAAGAGACCCAGTACTTC
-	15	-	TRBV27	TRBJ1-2	CASSPSSGTNYGYTF	TGTGCCAGCAGTCCTTCGTCGGGTACGAACTATGGCTACACCTTC
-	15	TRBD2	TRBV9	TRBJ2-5	CASSVGSGGKETQYF	TGTGCCAGCAGCGTCGGCAGCGGGGGGAAAGAGACCCAGTACTTC
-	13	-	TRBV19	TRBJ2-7	CASMEGGSDEQYF	TGTGCCAGTATGGAAGGTGGGAGCGACGAGCAGTACTTC
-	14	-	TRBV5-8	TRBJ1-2	CASSLGGSGSGYTF	TGTGCCAGCAGCTTGGGAGGATCCGGTTCGGGCTACACCTTC
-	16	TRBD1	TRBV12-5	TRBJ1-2	CASGLVLGTDYYGYTF	TGTGCTAGTGGTTTGGTACTAGGGACAGATTACTATGGCTACACCTTC
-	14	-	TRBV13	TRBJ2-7	CASSSGQPSYEQYF	TGTGCCAGCAGCTCTGGACAGCCTTCCTACGAGCAGTACTTC
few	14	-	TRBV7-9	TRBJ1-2	CASSLGPSNYGYTF	TGTGCCAGCAGCTTAGGGCCATCAAACTATGGCTACACCTTC
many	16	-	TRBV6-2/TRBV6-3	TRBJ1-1	CASSYSIGAPDTEAFF	TGTGCCAGCAGTTACTCGATTGGGGCGCCGGACACTGAAGCTTTCTTT
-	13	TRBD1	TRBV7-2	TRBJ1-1	CASIPQGVGGAFF	TGTGCCAGCATCCCACAGGGGGTTGGGGGAGCTTTCTTT
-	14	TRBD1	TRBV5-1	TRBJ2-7	CASSIGTVSYEQYF	TGCGCCAGCAGCATTGGGACAGTCTCCTACGAGCAGTACTTC
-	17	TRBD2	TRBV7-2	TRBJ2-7	CASSPTGTSGRAYEQYF	TGTGCCAGCAGCCCCACCGGGACTAGCGGGAGGGCCTACGAGCAGTACTTC
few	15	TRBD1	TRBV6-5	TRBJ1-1	CASIRDRASNTEAFF	TGTGCCAGCATTAGGGACAGGGCCTCTAACACTGAAGCTTTCTTT
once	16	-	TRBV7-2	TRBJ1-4	CASSLRGGLTNEKLFF	TGTGCCAGCAGCCTGAGGGGGGGCCTAACTAATGAAAAACTGTTTTTT